These 8 T cell receptor beta chains originate from one sample sequenced in a study of T cell responses to AZD1222 COVID-19 vaccine. Sequencing was performed with immunoSEQ multiplex PCR; in TCRdb, only in-frame clones are kept and a portion is missing. The data contain more than 60,000 clones, about 80% of them seen just once; the ten biggest clones take up about 1.3%. Sequencing was performed on peripheral blood, taken 28 days after the second AZD1222 dose. The source of these receptors is an adult who received the AZD1222 COVID-19 vaccine.

The genes are TRBV5-1 and TRBJ1-2; D is undetermined. This CDR3 is 15 amino acids long. In germline, CDR1 is SGHRS, CDR2 YFSETQ. Trimming shortened V by 0 bases and J by 5 bases, and 14 bases separated the two germline ends. The CDR3 nucleotides read TGCGCCAGCAGCTTGGACGCCGTCACGGGGTATGGCTACACCTTC. It is translated as CASSLDAVTGYGYTF.

This clone was found once. V gene TRBV15 combines with J gene TRBJ2-5, with 8 bases lining up with TRBD2. Germline CDR1 LNHNV, CDR2 YYDKDF (reference sequence). The junction had 4 bases not matched to a gene; V was cut back by 4 bases and J by 9 bases. This CDR3 spans 12 amino acids. CDR3 protein: CATSTKAGAQYF. Written as DNA, the CDR3 is TGTGCCACCAGCACCAAAGCGGGGGCCCAGTACTTC.

The chain joins TRBV12-3 or TRBV12-4 to TRBJ1-2; D gene ambiguous. V was clipped by 7 bases and J by 10 bases, with 16 bases between them. There are 12 residues in the CDR3. This CDR3 reads CASKDPGRAYTF. The CDR3 coding sequence is TGTGCCAGCAAAGACCCAGGACGAGCCTACACCTTC.

The chain joins TRBV4-3 to TRBJ1-1; D is possibly TRBD1 (6 bases). Germline V gives CDR1 LGHNA, CDR2 YSLEER. With 0 bases removed from V and 0 bases from J, the gap between germline ends came to 11 bases. This CDR3 has 16 amino acids. CDR3 nucleotides: TGCGCCAGCAGCCAAGATGGTGACAGGTTGAACACTGAAGCTTTCTTT. As protein: CASSQDGDRLNTEAFF.

V and J are TRBV5-1 and TRBJ2-1, with D uncertain. Trimming stripped 4 bases from V and 5 bases from J, with 4 bases between. The V gene's germline CDR1 is SGHRS and CDR2 YFSETQ. CDR3 length: 11 residues. DNA for the CDR3: TGCGCCAGCAGCGGTAACAATGAGCAGTTCTTC. It codes for CASSGNNEQFF.

The chain joins TRBV24-1 to TRBJ1-2; D remains unclear. The germline V gene has CDR1 KGHDR and CDR2 SFDVKD. The CDR3 sequence is 13 residues long. V dropped 0 bases and J dropped 5 bases, with 6 bases sitting between them. This CDR3 reads CATSDLNTYGYTF. CDR3 in DNA: TGTGCCACCAGTGATTTGAACACGTATGGCTACACCTTC.

The V and J genes are TRBV29-1 and TRBJ1-2; tentatively, D is TRBD1 (6 bases). Germline V CDR1 and CDR2: SQVTM, ANQGSEA. The ends were cut back, 4 bases at V and 4 bases at J, with 10 bases in the middle. The CDR3 is 12 amino acids. The CDR3 is CSVVRGTYGYTF. The CDR3 nucleotides read TGCAGCGTTGTAAGGGGGACCTATGGCTACACCTTC.

V and J are TRBV29-1 and TRBJ1-1, with 9 positions matching TRBD1. Germline V lookup: CDR1 SQVTM, CDR2 ANQGSEA. J gave up 7 bases and V 6 bases, and 3 bases lay outside the gene matches. This CDR3 is 11 amino acids long. The CDR3 DNA sequence: TGCAGCGTAAGGACAGGGGATGAAGCTTTCTTT. Translated, it gives CSVRTGDEAFF.